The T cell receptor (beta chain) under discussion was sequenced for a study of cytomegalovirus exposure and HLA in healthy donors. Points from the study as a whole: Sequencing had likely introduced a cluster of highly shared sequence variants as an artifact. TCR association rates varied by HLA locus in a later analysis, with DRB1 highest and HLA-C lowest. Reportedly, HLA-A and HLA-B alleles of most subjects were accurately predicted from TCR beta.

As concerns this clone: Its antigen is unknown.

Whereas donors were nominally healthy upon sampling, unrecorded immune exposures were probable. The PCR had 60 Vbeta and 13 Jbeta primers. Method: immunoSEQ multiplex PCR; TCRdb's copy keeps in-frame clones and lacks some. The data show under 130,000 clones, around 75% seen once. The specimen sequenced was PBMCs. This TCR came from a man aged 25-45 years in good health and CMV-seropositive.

CDR3 residues: CASSPRVSGNTIYF. CDR3 bases: TGTGCCAGCAGCCCCCGGGTTTCTGGAAACACCATATATTTT. The chain carries TRBV7-9 and TRBJ1-3; unclear D gene. The germline gives CDR1 SEHNR, CDR2 FQNEAQ (reference sequence). V gave up 5 bases and J gave up 1 base, with 9 bases separating them. The CDR3 runs 14 residues. The full variable domain, its missing parts supplied by reference TRBV7-9 and TRBJ1-3, is DTGVSQNPRHKITKRGQNVTFRCDPISEHNRLYWYRQTLGQGPEFLTYFQNEAQLEKSRLLSDRFSAERPKGSFSTLEIQRTEQGDSAMYLCASSPRVSGNTIYFGEGSWLTVV.